This T cell receptor (beta chain) was retrieved from a study of blood T cell repertoires in COVID-19. Study information: PBMCs, B-cell-depleted T cells, or T cells were the source of the cDNA or gDNA that made up the material.

Original analysis: Counts of nucleated cells, estimated from reference gene primer amplification, were obtained. Sequenced by immunoSEQ multiplex PCR; TCRdb stores in-frame clones only, minus some. D and trimming come from the DNA, and the V and J calls and clone size come from that table. The profile shows about 170,000 clones, more than 85% of them singletons. The CDR3 spans 16 residues. Germline values: CDR1 GTSNPN, CDR2 SVGIG (reference sequence). V lost 0 bases and J lost 4; bases outside the gene matches: 8. Recruited during active infection, patients (from Seattle) were subsequently followed longitudinally.

This rearrangement joins TRBV30 to TRBJ2-1; TRBD2 aligns across 8 bases. The sequence derives from a man in his sixties with COVID-19, enrolled during active disease. Sample: peripheral blood. CDR3 sequence: CAWSVLIAGRYNEQFF. The CDR3 coding sequence is TGTGCCTGGAGTGTACTAATAGCGGGGAGATACAATGAGCAGTTCTTC.